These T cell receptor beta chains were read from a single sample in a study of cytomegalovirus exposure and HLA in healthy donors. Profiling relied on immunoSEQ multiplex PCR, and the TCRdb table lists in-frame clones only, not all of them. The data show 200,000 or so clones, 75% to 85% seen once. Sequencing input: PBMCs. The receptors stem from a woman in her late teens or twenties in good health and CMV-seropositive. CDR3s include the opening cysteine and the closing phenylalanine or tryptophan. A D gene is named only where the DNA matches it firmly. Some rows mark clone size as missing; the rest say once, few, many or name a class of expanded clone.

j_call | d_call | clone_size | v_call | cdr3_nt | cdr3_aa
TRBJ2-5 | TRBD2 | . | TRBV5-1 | TGCGCCAGCAGCTTGCTCCGGGGCAGGGAGGGAGAGACCCAGTACTTC | CASSLLRGREGETQYF
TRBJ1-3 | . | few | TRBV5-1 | TGCGCCAGCAGCTTAAACCCCACAGGGACGTCATCTGGAAACACCATATATTTT | CASSLNPTGTSSGNTIYF
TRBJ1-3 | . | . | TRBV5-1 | TGCGCCAGCAGCATCTTGGGGGCGAGGGGAAACACCATATATTTT | CASSILGARGNTIYF
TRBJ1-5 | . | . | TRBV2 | TGTGCCAGCAGGAATACTGGAGGGGATCAGCCCCAGCATTTT | CASRNTGGDQPQHF
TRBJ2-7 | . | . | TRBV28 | TGTGCCAGCAGTTCGCCTCTGGCGGGGTTTTACGAGCAGTACTTC | CASSSPLAGFYEQYF
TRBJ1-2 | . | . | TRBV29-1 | TGCAGCGGTCAGGGTTCCCATAACTATGGCTACACCTTC | CSGQGSHNYGYTF
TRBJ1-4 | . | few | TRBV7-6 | TGTGCCAGCAGCTTAACGCGGGTCGGTACTAATGAAAAACTGTTTTTT | CASSLTRVGTNEKLFF
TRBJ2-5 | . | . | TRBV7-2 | TGTGCCAGCAGGCACTCGTACCAAGAGACCCAGTACTTC | CASRHSYQETQYF
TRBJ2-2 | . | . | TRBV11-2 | TGTGCCAGCACAGACAGGCTAGGCACCGGGGAGCTGTTTTTT | CASTDRLGTGELFF
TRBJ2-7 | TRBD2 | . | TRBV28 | TGTGCCAGCAGTTGGGCGGGGGACCTCTACGAGCAGTACTTC | CASSWAGDLYEQYF
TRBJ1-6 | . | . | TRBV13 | TGTGCCAGCAGCTTACGGGGGGCACGGAATTCACCCCTCCACTTT | CASSLRGARNSPLHF
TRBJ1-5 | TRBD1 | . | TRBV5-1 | TGCGCCAGCAGCCGGACAGGGGGCGATCAGCCCCAGCATTTT | CASSRTGGDQPQHF
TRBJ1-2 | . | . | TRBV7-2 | TGTGCCAGCAGCTCCTCCGGGAGGCTAAACTATGGCTACACCTTC | CASSSSGRLNYGYTF
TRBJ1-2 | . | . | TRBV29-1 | TGCAGCGTTGCGGCGGGAGGTGGCTACACCTTC | CSVAAGGGYTF
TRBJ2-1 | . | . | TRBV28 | TGTGCCAGCAGGTTAGGGCACAATGAGCAGTTCTTC | CASRLGHNEQFF
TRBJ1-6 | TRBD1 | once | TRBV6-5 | TGTGCCAGCAGTTACGGGTTTGGGACAGGCCATTCACCCCTCCACTTT | CASSYGFGTGHSPLHF
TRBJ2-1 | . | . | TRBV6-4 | TGTGCCAGCAGTGTTTCCGGGGGACCTAATGAGCAGTTCTTC | CASSVSGGPNEQFF
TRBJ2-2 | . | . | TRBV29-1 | TGCAGCGCCCTAGACAGAGAGACCGGGGAGCTGTTTTTT | CSALDRETGELFF
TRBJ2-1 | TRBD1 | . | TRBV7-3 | TGTGCCAGCAGCTTAACGACAGGCAGGGGGCTCAATGAGCAGTTCTTC | CASSLTTGRGLNEQFF
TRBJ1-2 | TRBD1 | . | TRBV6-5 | TGTGCCAGCAGTTACAAGGAAGGGGGCGGCTACACCTTC | CASSYKEGGGYTF
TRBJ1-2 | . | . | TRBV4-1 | TGCGCCAGCAGGAGTCTGGGAGGGGTCTATGGCTACACCTTC | CASRSLGGVYGYTF